A selection of T cell receptor beta chains follows, all from one sample in a study of tumor and adjacent non-tumor tissue in lung cancer. One entry per CDR3 protein, called by TCRdb with MiXCR from the multiplex PCR reads. The repertoire consists of more than 85,000 distinct CDR3 sequences, with over 55% occurring once and the leading ten covering approximately 18%. Sequenced material: distant non-tumor lung tissue. These receptors were collected from a man under 40 with non-small cell lung cancer. Both conserved end residues are part of each CDR3. A D gene is named only where the DNA matches it firmly. Rows give clone size only sometimes, using once, few, many, or a class for an expanded clone.

j_gene | v_gene | d_gene | abundance | CDR3nt | CDR3aa
TRBJ2-7 | TRBV11-2 | - | - | TGTGCCAGCAGCGGGTCATACAAGCAGTACTTC | CASSGSYKQYF
TRBJ2-1 | TRBV28 | - | - | TGTGCCAGCAGTCTCCTGACTGGCCGGGCTTACAATGAGCAGTTCTTC | CASSLLTGRAYNEQFF
TRBJ2-7 | TRBV5-1 | TRBD1 | few | TGCGCCAGCAGCCCGGGACAGGCGAGCGAGCAGTACTTC | CASSPGQASEQYF
TRBJ1-4 | TRBV7-9 | - | - | TGTGCCAGCAGCTCGGGCAGGGAAGGGCCTCATGAAAAAATGTTTTTT | CASSSGREGPHEKMFF
TRBJ2-5 | TRBV24-1 | TRBD1 | few | TGTGCCACCAGTGACGGACAGGGTTTGGAGACCCAGTACTTC | CATSDGQGLETQYF
TRBJ2-3 | TRBV11-3 | - | - | TGTACCAGCAGCTCGGTACAGGGTTACACAGATACGCAGTATTTT | CTSSSVQGYTDTQYF
TRBJ2-2 | TRBV11-2 | - | once | TGTGCCAGCAGCAGTAAAAGTAATACCGGGGAGCTGATTTTT | CASSSKSNTGELIF
TRBJ2-5 | TRBV20-1 | - | - | TGCAGTATCGCCCCCGCCGACCAAGAGGGGATCCAGTACTTC | CSIAPADQEGIQYF
TRBJ2-1 | TRBV12-3/TRBV12-4 | - | few | TGTGCCAGCGCCTACAATGAGCAGTTCTTC | CASAYNEQFF
TRBJ2-5 | TRBV20-1 | TRBD2 | - | TGCAATGCTATAGGGACTAGCCAAGAGACCCAGTACTTC | CNAIGTSQETQYF
TRBJ2-5 | TRBV20-1 | - | - | TGCAGTGCTGAGGGTCCCGCAGGGTCAATGGAGACCCAGTACTTC | CSAEGPAGSMETQYF
TRBJ2-7 | TRBV20-1 | - | - | TGCAGTGCAGCCGGGACCAGCGGTGGTGCCTACGAGCAGTGCTTC | CSAAGTSGGAYEQCF
TRBJ2-7 | TRBV6-5 | - | - | TGTGCCAGCAGCATCGAAGACAACTACGAGCAGTACTTC | CASSIEDNYEQYF
TRBJ1-1 | TRBV7-9 | - | many | TGTGCCAGCAGCTTAGCGCGTGAGAGACACACTGAAGCTTTCTTT | CASSLARERHTEAFF
TRBJ2-3 | TRBV6-6 | - | many | TGTGCCAGCAGACCCAACCCGTGGGGCACAGATACGCAGTATTTT | CASRPNPWGTDTQYF
TRBJ2-1 | TRBV20-1 | TRBD1 | once | TGCAGTTCATTGAGATTCAACAGGGGGCGCGTCAATGAGCAGTTCTTC | CSSLRFNRGRVNEQFF
TRBJ1-3 | TRBV6-6 | - | once | TGTGCCAGCAGTTACGGCGGAAACACCATATATTTT | CASSYGGNTIYF
TRBJ1-1 | TRBV11-2 | - | - | TGTGCCAGCAACTTACAGATTAAGGAAACTGAAGCTTTCTTT | CASNLQIKETEAFF
TRBJ2-1 | TRBV6-5 | TRBD2 | many | TGTGCCAGCTCATCAGCGGGGGACAATGAGCAGTTCTTC | CASSSAGDNEQFF
TRBJ2-5 | TRBV11-2 | TRBD1 | - | TGTGGCAGCAGCCATCGGGACAGGAGCGGAGAGACCCAGTACTTC | CGSSHRDRSGETQYF
TRBJ2-1 | TRBV4-2 | TRBD2 | many | TGTGCCAGCAGCCCCCGGAGCGGGGGGGACAATGAGCAGTTCTTC | CASSPRSGGDNEQFF
TRBJ2-7 | TRBV12-3/TRBV12-4 | TRBD2 | many | TGTGCCAGCAGTTCCGACGGGAGGGGTCACGAGCAGTACTTC | CASSSDGRGHEQYF
TRBJ2-1 | TRBV11-3 | - | medium-sized | TGTGCCAGCAGCTTAGATGCATCAGTTGATGAGCAGTTCTTC | CASSLDASVDEQFF
TRBJ2-7 | TRBV11-2 | - | once | TGTGCCAGCAGCTTAGATTTCCCCGACGTGCAGTACTTC | CASSLDFPDVQYF
TRBJ2-3 | TRBV12-3/TRBV12-4 | - | many | TGTGCCAGCAGTTACTCGACTAACACAGATACGCAGTATTTT | CASSYSTNTDTQYF
TRBJ2-1 | TRBV20-1 | TRBD2 | once | TGCAGTGAGCCCGGGACTAGCGGCGACAATGAGCAGTTCTTT | CSEPGTSGDNEQFF
TRBJ2-7 | TRBV11-2 | TRBD2 | - | TGTGCCAACAACTTAGAGAGCGGGAGGGAGAACGAGCAATACTTC | CANNLESGRENEQYF
TRBJ2-2 | TRBV20-1 | - | - | TGCAGTGCTAGAGAGAGCTCGAACACCGGGGAGCTGTTTTTT | CSARESSNTGELFF
TRBJ2-5 | TRBV20-1 | TRBD2 | - | TGCAGTGCTAGAGATATAGCGGGAGCAGAAGAGACCCAGTATTTC | CSARDIAGAEETQYF
TRBJ1-1 | TRBV11-1 | - | medium-sized | TGTGCCAGCAGCTCGCCCGACAGCCTGAACACTGAAGCTTTCTTT | CASSSPDSLNTEAFF
TRBJ2-5 | TRBV24-1 | - | many | TGTGCCACCAGTGAGAGTGAGCAAGGAGAGACCCAGTACTTC | CATSESEQGETQYF
TRBJ2-5 | TRBV6-5 | - | once | TGTGCCAGCCTCGGAGGGGGCTTCCAAGAGACCCAGTACTTC | CASLGGGFQETQYF
TRBJ2-7 | TRBV10-3 | TRBD1 | many | TGTGCCATCAGTGACCCAGGGGGCCGCGAGCAGTACTTC | CAISDPGGREQYF
TRBJ2-1 | TRBV11-2 | - | medium-sized | TGTGCCAGCAGCCCCAACAATGAGCAGTTCTTC | CASSPNNEQFF
TRBJ2-1 | TRBV5-6 | TRBD1 | - | TGTGCCAACAGCTTCAATCCAGGGGGCGCCTACAATGAGCAGTTCTTC | CANSFNPGGAYNEQFF
TRBJ1-6 | TRBV10-2 | TRBD1 | - | TGCGCCAGTAGTGGACAGGGGGCTGCACCCCTCCACTTT | CASSGQGAAPLHF
TRBJ1-4 | TRBV6-2/TRBV6-3 | - | many | TGTGCCAGCAGCCGGTGGGAGGCCGAAAAACTGTTTTTT | CASSRWEAEKLFF
TRBJ2-4 | TRBV7-3 | - | - | TGTGCCAGCAGCCTTAGTACTACTGGCATTCAGTACTTC | CASSLSTTGIQYF
TRBJ2-3 | TRBV11-2 | - | few | TGTTCCAGCAGCCAGATTGGTCGGGGATATCAAGATACGCAGTATTTT | CSSSQIGRGYQDTQYF
TRBJ2-2 | TRBV11-3 | - | - | TGTGCCAGCAGCCCAACTAGTGGGGAGAACTCCGGGGAACTGTTTTTT | CASSPTSGENSGELFF
TRBJ2-6 | TRBV11-2 | TRBD2 | - | TGTGCCAGCAGCTCACGGGGGGGTACGGCGAGTGGGGCCAACGTCCTGACTTTC | CASSSRGGTASGANVLTF
TRBJ1-5 | TRBV4-3 | - | - | TGCGCCAGCAGCCAAGATTGGAAGACACACAATCAGTCCCAGCATTTT | CASSQDWKTHNQSQHF
TRBJ1-2 | TRBV29-1 | - | - | TGCAGCGTTGATGATAATAGCTATAGGTACACCTTC | CSVDDNSYRYTF
TRBJ1-1 | TRBV20-1 | - | - | TGCGGTGTTAGAGATGAGGGGTGGGCTTTCTTT | CGVRDEGWAFF
TRBJ2-1 | TRBV5-1 | TRBD1 | few | TGCGCCAGCAGCCCGACAGGGCCTGAGCAGTTCTTC | CASSPTGPEQFF
TRBJ1-1 | TRBV4-1 | - | - | TGCACCAGCAGCCAAAGCTTCTTGCGGGGGGAAGCATTCTTT | CTSSQSFLRGEAFF
TRBJ2-1 | TRBV12-3/TRBV12-4 | - | - | TGTGCTAGCAGTTGGAGGCTCTCCTACAATGAGCAGTTCTTC | CASSWRLSYNEQFF
TRBJ1-3 | TRBV12-3/TRBV12-4 | - | many | TGTGCCAGCAGCCCACAACGAAACACCATATATTTT | CASSPQRNTIYF
TRBJ1-4 | TRBV5-8 | TRBD1 | once | TGTACCAGCAGCTCGATCGGGACAGGGGGCGGTGAAAAACTGTTTTTT | CTSSSIGTGGGEKLFF
TRBJ2-1 | TRBV12-3/TRBV12-4 | TRBD2 | - | TGTGTCAGCTCCCGCCTTAGGCGGGAGGACCCCTACAATGAGCAGTTCTTC | CVSSRLRREDPYNEQFF
TRBJ2-4 | TRBV20-1 | - | once | TGCAATGCTAGAGGCCTCCGGTTAGCCAAAAACATTCAATACTTC | CNARGLRLAKNIQYF
TRBJ2-7 | TRBV11-1 | - | - | TGTGCCAGCAGCTTAGATAGTATCGGGAGTTCCCACGAGCAGTACTTC | CASSLDSIGSSHEQYF